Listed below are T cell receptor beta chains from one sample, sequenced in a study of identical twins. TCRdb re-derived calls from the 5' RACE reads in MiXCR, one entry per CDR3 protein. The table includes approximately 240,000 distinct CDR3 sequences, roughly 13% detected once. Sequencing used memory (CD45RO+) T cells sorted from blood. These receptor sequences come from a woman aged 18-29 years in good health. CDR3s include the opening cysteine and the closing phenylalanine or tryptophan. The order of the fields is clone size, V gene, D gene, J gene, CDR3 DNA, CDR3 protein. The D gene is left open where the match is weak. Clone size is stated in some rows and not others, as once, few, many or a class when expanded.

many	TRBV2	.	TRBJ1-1	TGTGCCAGCAGGGCCCCTACTACCCCCCACTCAGCTTTCTTT	CASRAPTTPHSAFF
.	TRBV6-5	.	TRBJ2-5	TGTGCCAGCAGTTACGGACGGGGGATCGAAGAGACCCAGTACTTC	CASSYGRGIEETQYF
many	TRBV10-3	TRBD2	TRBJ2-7	TGTGCCATCAGTGGCGGGAGGGAAACGGGCGAGCAGTACTTC	CAISGGRETGEQYF
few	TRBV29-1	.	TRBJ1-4	TGCAGCGTTGAATGGGGGGGGAAACTGTTTTTT	CSVEWGGKLFF
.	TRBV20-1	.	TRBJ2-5	TGCAGTGCTAGATCCACTGAATGGGGTGCCCAGTACTTC	CSARSTEWGAQYF
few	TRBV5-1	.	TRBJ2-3	TGCGCCAGCAGCTCGGGCGGGCCCGGCTGGGATACGCAGTATTTT	CASSSGGPGWDTQYF
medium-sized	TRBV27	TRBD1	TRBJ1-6	TGTGCCAGCAGTTTTTCGGGACAGTCATATTCACCCCTCCACTTT	CASSFSGQSYSPLHF
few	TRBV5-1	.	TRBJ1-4	TGCGCCAGCAGCTTGGTTCCTCCCGGCGGGACTAATGAAAAACTGTTTTTT	CASSLVPPGGTNEKLFF
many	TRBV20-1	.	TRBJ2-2	TGCAGTGCTAGCCGTCGCGGATTCACCGGGGAGCTGTTTTTT	CSASRRGFTGELFF
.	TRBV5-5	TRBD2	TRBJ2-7	TGTGCCAGCAGCTTGTATGGACTAGCTTACGAGCAGTACTTC	CASSLYGLAYEQYF
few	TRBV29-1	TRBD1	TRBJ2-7	TGCAGCGTTGATCCAGGACAGGGTGTTTACGAGCAGTACTTC	CSVDPGQGVYEQYF
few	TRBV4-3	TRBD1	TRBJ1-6	TGCGCCAGCAGCCAAGGGACAGGGGGGCATTCACCCCTCCACTTT	CASSQGTGGHSPLHF
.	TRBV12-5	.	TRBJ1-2	TGTGCTAGTGGTATCACAGGGTCTTACACCTTC	CASGITGSYTF